A single sample gave rise to the 21 T cell receptor beta chains below, sequenced in a study of blood T cells in healthy people across ages. PCR was performed a second time for about 7 to 11 cycles using a sample-barcoded 5' primer and a J-beta primer mix. MiXCR, run by TCRdb on the 5' RACE reads, gives a single entry per CDR3 protein. This table has roughly 410,000 distinct CDR3 sequences, about 52% appearing once. Sequenced sample: blood. The receptor source for this set is a man aged 55 to 70 in good health.

In this sample, this clonotype turned up a few times. The rearrangement uses TRBV5-1 and TRBJ2-1; TRBD1 matches 12 bases. The end of the DNA is better explained by TRBJ2-7, so the J call may be wrong. The germline V gene encodes CDR1 SGHRS and CDR2 YFSETQ. This CDR3 contains 14 residues. The chain's CDR3 is CASSSGQGANEQYF. The CDR3 DNA follows: TGCGCCAGCAGCTCGGGACAGGGGGCGAATGAGCAGTACTTC.

In DNA form, the CDR3 reads TGTGCCAGCAGCCCTGCCGAAGTACAGGAGACCCAGTACTTC. Its translation: CASSPAEVQETQYF. The rearrangement joins TRBV7-8 to TRBJ2-5; D gene uncertain. Germline CDR1 and CDR2: SGHVS and FQNEAQ. Trimming shortened V by 5 bases and J by 5 bases, and 15 bases separated the two germline ends. The CDR3 covers 14 residues.

V is TRBV29-1 and J is TRBJ2-4; D is unresolved. The CDR3 runs to 11 residues. V was pared by 4 bases and J by 13 bases, with 14 bases between. Germline V gene sequence: CDR1 SQVTM, CDR2 ANQGSEA. The CDR3 loop reads CSVAHMEEQYF. As DNA, the CDR3 is TGCAGCGTTGCCCACATGGAAGAGCAGTACTTC.

The rearrangement links TRBV29-1 to TRBJ2-4, with D unclear. The J call may be in error: the DNA end matches TRBJ2-7 better. The CDR3 runs to 12 residues. Germline-derived CDR1 and CDR2 are SQVTM and ANQGSEA. The CDR3, as DNA: TGCAGCGTTGAAGAAGGGCGGAGCGAGCAGTACTTC. It codes for CSVEEGRSEQYF.

This clonotype was observed a few times. The genes are TRBV18 and TRBJ1-2; D may be TRBD1 (5 bases). Germline V gene sequence: CDR1 KGHSH, CDR2 LQKENI. V was cut by 0 bases and J by 1 base, with 15 bases left in between. The CDR3 totals 17 residues. CDR3 protein: CASSPPGRLRGNYGYTF. The DNA for the CDR3 is TGTGCCAGCTCACCACCGGGCCGATTAAGGGGTAACTATGGCTACACCTTC.

This clonotype was counted at least ten times. This chain uses TRBV9 with TRBJ2-4; D assignment may be TRBD1 or TRBD2 (6 bases each). The germline CDR1 and CDR2 sequences are SGDLS and YYNGEE. The CDR3 length is 16 residues. V lost 0 bases and J lost 1, with 11 bases in between. CDR3 protein: CASSVDPGAAKNIQYF. Written as DNA, the CDR3 is TGTGCCAGCAGCGTAGATCCGGGGGCGGCCAAAAACATTCAGTACTTC.

This clonotype turned up a few times. V and J are TRBV3-1 and TRBJ1-2, with 8 bases lining up with TRBD1. Trimming at V came to 4 bases and at J to 8 bases, leaving 9 bases not matched to a gene. This CDR3 region has 14 residues. The germline gives CDR1 LGHDT, CDR2 YNNKEL (reference sequence). The CDR3 is CASSPWTGTAGYTF. The CDR3 DNA reads TGTGCCAGCAGCCCATGGACAGGGACGGCCGGCTACACCTTC.

The gene calls are TRBV5-6 and TRBJ2-3, with no clear D. Trimming took 6 bases from V and 4 from J, leaving 15 bases between them. The CDR3 length is 14 residues. The germline V gene encodes CDR1 SGHDT and CDR2 YYEEEE. CDR3 residues: CASTFSTIPDTQYF. The CDR3 coding sequence is TGTGCCAGCACATTCTCGACAATCCCAGATACGCAGTATTTT. The entire variable domain, with the rest obtained from reference TRBV5-6 and TRBJ2-3, is as follows: DAGVTQSPTHLIKTRGQQVTLRCSPKSGHDTVSWYQQALGQGPQFIFQYYEEEERQRGNFPDRFSGHQFPNYSSELNVNALLLGDSALYLCASTFSTIPDTQYFGPGTRLTVL.

The genes are TRBV2 and TRBJ2-5, with D perhaps assigned TRBD1 or TRBD2 (7 bases each). Matching the DNA end better, TRBJ2-7 makes the J call doubtful. The length of the CDR3 is 14 residues. Germline loops: CDR1 SNHLY, CDR2 FYNNEI. The CDR3 DNA is TGTGCCAGCAGTGTTGGCAGGGGGGGCTACGAGCAGTACTTC. Protein: CASSVGRGGYEQYF.

This clonotype was detected a few times. The rearrangement links TRBV6-8 to TRBJ2-1; 7 bases agree with TRBD2. Germline V CDR1 and CDR2: MNHGY, SAAAGT. The CDR3 is 16 amino acids. V lost 0 bases to trimming and J lost 12 bases; unmatched junction nucleotides: 14. The DNA of the CDR3 is TGTGCCAGCAGTTACTCGAATCGGCGCGGGAGAGGTGGGCAGTTCTTC. Its protein product is CASSYSNRRGRGGQFF.

The rearrangement links TRBV11-3 to TRBJ2-1; perhaps TRBD2 as D (6 bases). Trimming shortened V by 5 bases and J by 2 bases, and 13 bases separated the two germline ends. Germline CDR1 is SGHNT and CDR2 is YENEEA. This CDR3 comprises 15 residues. This CDR3 reads CASSAGIGAYNEQFF. DNA for the CDR3: TGTGCCAGCAGCGCGGGGATAGGGGCCTACAATGAGCAGTTCTTC.

This clonotype turned up a few times. The chain joins TRBV4-2 to TRBJ1-1; TRBD1 might be the D (6 bases). Germline-derived CDR1 and CDR2 are LGHNA and YNFKEQ. V was pared by 3 bases and J by 0 bases, with 11 bases between. The CDR3 has 15 amino acids. Here the CDR3 DNA reads TGTGCCAGCAGCCAGACCAGACAGGTGAACACTGAAGCTTTCTTT. This translates into CASSQTRQVNTEAFF.

The gene calls are TRBV7-2 and TRBJ1-1; the D gene is possibly TRBD1 (5 bases). CDR3 size: 14 residues. Germline lookup yields CDR1 SGHTA and CDR2 FQGNSA. Deletions cut 5 bases from V and 4 bases from J, with 14 bases between. The CDR3 nucleotides are TGTGCCAGCAGCCCCCGACGGGACCTCACTGAAGCTTTCTTT. Amino acid sequence: CASSPRRDLTEAFF.

The chain uses TRBV10-3 and TRBJ2-1; a weak D match, TRBD1 (6 bases). This CDR3 is 14 amino acids long. The germline V gene encodes CDR1 ENHRY and CDR2 SYGVKD. Trimming took off 7 bases at V and 0 bases at J, with 10 bases between the two ends. CDR3 bases: TGTGCCATCATGCGGACAGCCTCCTACAATGAGCAGTTCTTC. Its protein is CAIMRTASYNEQFF.

V usage is TRBV5-6 and J usage is TRBJ1-2; TRBD1 matches 8 bases. The CDR3 is 17 residues long. V shed 1 base, J shed 2 bases, and the junction held 10 bases outside the gene matches. Germline V gives CDR1 SGHDT, CDR2 YYEEEE. The CDR3 bases are TGTGCCAGCAGCTTGCCGACAGGGGAGCGTACGAACTATGGCTACACCTTC. Protein: CASSLPTGERTNYGYTF.

This clonotype was detected many times. This chain uses TRBV5-1 with TRBJ1-4, with D possibly matching TRBD1 (5 bases). V was cut by 4 bases and J by 5 bases, with 9 bases left in between. The CDR3 runs to 13 residues. Per the germline V gene, CDR1 is SGHRS and CDR2 is YFSETQ. CDR3 residues: CASSTRGNEKLFF. The CDR3, as DNA: TGCGCCAGCAGCACCCGGGGGAATGAAAAACTGTTTTTT.

The rearrangement joins TRBV6-5 to TRBJ2-3, with a weak D call TRBD2 (7 bases). Trimming left V 0 bases short and J 6 bases short, with 22 bases between. Germline values: CDR1 MNHEY, CDR2 SVGAGI. The CDR3 extends over 18 amino acids. This chain's CDR3 is CASSYSSSRGAGRDTQYF. The CDR3 coding sequence is TGTGCCAGCAGTTACTCGAGTAGTCGGGGGGCAGGAAGGGATACGCAGTATTTT.

This clonotype showed up just a few times. The chain links TRBV20-1 to TRBJ2-1; TRBD2 agrees at 10 bases. The CDR3 has 19 amino acids. V gave up 5 bases and J gave up 4 bases; unmatched junction bases: 20. In germline, CDR1 is DFQATT, CDR2 SNEGSKA (reference sequence). The CDR3 region has the DNA TGCAGTGCTCCTACGCGACTAGCGGGCCCGGGGATTGGTTACAATGAGCAGTTCTTC. Its protein is CSAPTRLAGPGIGYNEQFF.

This clonotype was detected once. The chain combines TRBV6-2 or TRBV6-3 with TRBJ2-1; D is uncertain. Germline CDR1 is MNHEY and CDR2 is SVGEGT. V gave up 2 bases and J gave up 4 bases, with 12 bases separating them. The CDR3 extends over 15 amino acids. CDR3 DNA: TGTGCCAGCAGTTACCAGCTAGGCCAGTACAATGAGCAGTTCTTC. Amino acids: CASSYQLGQYNEQFF.

CDR3 amino acids: CASSQGADPYNEQFF. The CDR3 DNA sequence: TGTGCCAGCAGCCAGGGGGCAGACCCCTACAATGAGCAGTTCTTC. The rearrangement uses TRBV11-3 and TRBJ2-1; 8 nucleotides line up with TRBD1. CDR3 length: 15 amino acids. The germline V gene encodes CDR1 SGHNT and CDR2 YENEEA. With V trimmed by 5 bases and J by 2 bases, 5 bases remained unmatched.

V usage is TRBV2 and J usage is TRBJ2-2, with a weak D call TRBD1 (6 bases). Trimming left V 7 bases short and J 6 bases short, with 9 bases between. The germline CDR1 and CDR2 sequences are SNHLY and FYNNEI. This CDR3 is built from 12 residues. CDR3 sequence (DNA): TGTGCCAGCATTGAGGGGGCCGGGGAGCTGTTTTTT. As protein: CASIEGAGELFF.